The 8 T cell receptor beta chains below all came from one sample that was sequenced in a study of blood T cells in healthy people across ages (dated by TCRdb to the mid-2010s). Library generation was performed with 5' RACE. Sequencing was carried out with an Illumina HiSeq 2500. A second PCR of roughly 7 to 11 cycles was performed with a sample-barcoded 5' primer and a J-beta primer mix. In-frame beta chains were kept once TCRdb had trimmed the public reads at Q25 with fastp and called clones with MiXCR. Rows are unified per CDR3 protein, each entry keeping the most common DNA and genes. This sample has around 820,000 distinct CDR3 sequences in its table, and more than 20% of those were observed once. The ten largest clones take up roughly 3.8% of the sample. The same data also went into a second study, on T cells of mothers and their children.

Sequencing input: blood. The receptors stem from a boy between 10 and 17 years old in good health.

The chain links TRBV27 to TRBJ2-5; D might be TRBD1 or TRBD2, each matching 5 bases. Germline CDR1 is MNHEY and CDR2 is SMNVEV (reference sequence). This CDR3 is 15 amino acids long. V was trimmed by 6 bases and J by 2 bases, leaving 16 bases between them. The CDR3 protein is CASRIIEGQQETQYF. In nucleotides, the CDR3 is TGTGCCAGCAGAATAATAGAGGGGCAGCAAGAGACCCAGTACTTC.

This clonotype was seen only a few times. The CDR3 spells CASRSNHPDTDSYEQYF. DNA of the CDR3: TGTGCCAGCAGGTCAAACCACCCGGACACGGACTCCTACGAGCAGTACTTC. The chain recombines TRBV12-3 or TRBV12-4 with TRBJ2-7; perhaps TRBD1 as D (5 bases). This CDR3 spans 17 amino acids. Trimming stripped 6 bases from V and 0 bases from J, with 21 bases between.

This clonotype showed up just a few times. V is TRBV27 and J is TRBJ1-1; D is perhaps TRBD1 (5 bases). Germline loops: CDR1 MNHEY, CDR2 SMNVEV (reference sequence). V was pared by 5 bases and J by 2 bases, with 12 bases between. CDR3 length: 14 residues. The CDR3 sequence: CASSPGTDNTEAFF. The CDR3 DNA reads TGTGCCAGCAGTCCCGGGACCGACAACACTGAAGCTTTCTTT.

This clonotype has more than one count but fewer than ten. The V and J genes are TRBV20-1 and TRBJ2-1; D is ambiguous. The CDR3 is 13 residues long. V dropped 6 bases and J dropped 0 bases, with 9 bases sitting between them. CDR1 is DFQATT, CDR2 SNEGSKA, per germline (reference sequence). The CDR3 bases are TGCAGTGCCCAAATTTCCTCCTACAATGAGCAGTTCTTC. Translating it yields CSAQISSYNEQFF.

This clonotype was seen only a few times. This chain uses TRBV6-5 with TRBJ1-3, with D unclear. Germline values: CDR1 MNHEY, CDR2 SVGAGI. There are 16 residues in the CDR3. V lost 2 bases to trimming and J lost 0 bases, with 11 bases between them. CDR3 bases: TGTGCCAGCAGTTACGACGGCGTGAACTCTGGAAACACCATATATTTT. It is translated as CASSYDGVNSGNTIYF.

Here the CDR3 DNA reads TGTGCCAGCAGGCAACAGGGTACTGAAGCTTTCTTT. Encoded protein: CASRQQGTEAFF. J is TRBJ1-1 and V is TRBV12-3 or TRBV12-4; D may be TRBD1 (6 bases). The CDR3 totals 12 residues. V lost 6 bases and J 5 bases, leaving 10 bases between the germline ends.

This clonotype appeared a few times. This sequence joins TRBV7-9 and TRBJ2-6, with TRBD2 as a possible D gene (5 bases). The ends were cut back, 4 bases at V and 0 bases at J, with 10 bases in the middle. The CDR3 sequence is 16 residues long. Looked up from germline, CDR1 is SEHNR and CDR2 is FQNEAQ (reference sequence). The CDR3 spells CASSSTRGSGANVLTF. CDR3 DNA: TGTGCCAGCAGCTCCACACGGGGCTCTGGGGCCAACGTCCTGACTTTC.

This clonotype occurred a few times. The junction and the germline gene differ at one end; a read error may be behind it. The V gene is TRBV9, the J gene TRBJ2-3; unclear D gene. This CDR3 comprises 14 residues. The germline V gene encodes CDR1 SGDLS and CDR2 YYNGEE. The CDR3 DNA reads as TGTGCCAGCAGCGCCAATCTGGGCACAGATACGCAGTACTTT. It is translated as CASSANLGTDTQYF.